In this sample, the clone carrying this T cell receptor (beta chain) turned up once. Method: immunoSEQ multiplex PCR; TCRdb's copy keeps in-frame clones and lacks some. The sample shows fewer than 100,000 clones, approximately 95% of them seen only once. The data were obtained in a study of technical replicates of blood from a few donors. The germline V gene encodes CDR1 MNHEY and CDR2 SMNVEV (reference sequence). CDR3 length: 16 amino acids. Trimming cost V 5 bases and J 9 bases; bases outside gene matches: 11. This chain connects TRBV27 to TRBJ2-1, with TRBD2 identical over 12 bases. The sample taken for sequencing was T cells isolated from PBMCs. The origin of this receptor is a human donor in good health. CDR3 DNA sequence: TGTGCCAGCAGTACCCGACTAGCGGGGGATTTGGGTGAGCAGTTCTTC. Translating it yields CASSTRLAGDLGEQFF.